This TCR beta chain was identified in a study of blood T cell repertoires in COVID-19. Study in general: The study drew acute and convalescent COVID-19 samples from the United States, Italy and Spain. The cDNA or gDNA used as material had been derived from T cells, B-cell-depleted T cells, or PBMCs.

The CDR3 spans 16 residues. V shed 5 bases and J shed 6 bases, with 17 bases lying between them. Per germline, CDR1 SGHAT and CDR2 FQNNGV. In the original analysis: Amplification of reference gene primers was used by the study to estimate nucleated cell counts. TCRdb keeps only in-frame clones here, not all; method: immunoSEQ multiplex PCR. The V and J calls and clone size are taken from that table; D and trimming were inferred from the DNA. The sample shows 120,000 or so clones, nearly 90% of them seen only once. The TCR was taken from a woman older than 75 with acute or convalescent COVID-19. The sequenced material came from peripheral blood. This sequence joins TRBV11-2 and TRBJ1-6; D perhaps matches TRBD1 (5 bases). The CDR3 nucleotides are TGTGCCAGCAGCCCCTTGGCAGGGCTAACTAATTCACCCCTCCACTTT. It encodes CASSPLAGLTNSPLHF. Supplemented by reference TRBV11-2 and TRBJ1-6, the full variable domain reads EAGVAQSPRYKIIEKRQSVAFWCNPISGHATLYWYQQILGQGPKLLIQFQNNGVVDDSQLPKDRFSAERLKGVDSTLKIQPAKLEDSAVYLCASSPLAGLTNSPLHFGNGTRLTVT.